The rows below give T cell receptor beta chains drawn from one sample of a study of technical replicates of blood from several donors. TCRdb keeps only in-frame clones here, not all; method: immunoSEQ multiplex PCR. The sample contains some 70,000 clones, roughly 90% of which appear only once. Sequencing was carried out using PBMCs. The receptors shown here come from a human donor in good health. Some clones in this sample may be carry-over from other donors' samples. CDR3s include the opening cysteine and the closing phenylalanine or tryptophan. Each record gives: clone size, J gene, V gene, D gene, CDR3 protein, CDR3 DNA. D genes are given only for firm matches. Size is stated for part of the rows, as once, few or many counts, or as a class when the clone is expanded.

abundance: once
j_gene: TRBJ1-5
v_gene: TRBV2
d_gene: NA
CDR3aa: CASSSTENQPQHF
CDR3nt: TGTGCCAGCAGTTCCACGGAGAATCAGCCCCAGCATTTT

abundance: NA
j_gene: TRBJ1-2
v_gene: TRBV5-4
d_gene: NA
CDR3aa: CASSLGRVDGYTF
CDR3nt: TGTGCCAGCAGCTTGGGCAGGGTCGATGGCTACACCTTC

abundance: NA
j_gene: TRBJ2-1
v_gene: TRBV6-1
d_gene: TRBD2
CDR3aa: CASSPGTSGSNEQFF
CDR3nt: TGTGCCAGCAGCCCCGGGACTAGCGGGAGTAATGAGCAGTTCTTC

abundance: NA
j_gene: TRBJ2-5
v_gene: TRBV7-2
d_gene: NA
CDR3aa: CASTRGETQYF
CDR3nt: TGTGCCAGCACCCGGGGAGAGACCCAGTACTTC

abundance: NA
j_gene: TRBJ1-1
v_gene: TRBV19
d_gene: TRBD1
CDR3aa: CASSSPEGRGFLTEAFF
CDR3nt: TGTGCCAGTAGTTCCCCCGAAGGCAGGGGGTTCTTGACTGAAGCTTTCTTT

abundance: NA
j_gene: TRBJ2-5
v_gene: TRBV7-3
d_gene: NA
CDR3aa: CASSLTPVETQYF
CDR3nt: TGTGCCAGCAGCTTAACCCCCGTCGAGACCCAGTACTTC

abundance: NA
j_gene: TRBJ2-7
v_gene: TRBV20-1
d_gene: NA
CDR3aa: CSARRSYEQYF
CDR3nt: TGCAGTGCCAGGCGCTCCTACGAGCAGTACTTC

abundance: many
j_gene: TRBJ1-2
v_gene: TRBV6-1
d_gene: NA
CDR3aa: CASSEEGGVGLNGYTF
CDR3nt: TGTGCCAGCAGTGAAGAGGGGGGGGTAGGGTTGAATGGCTACACCTTC

abundance: NA
j_gene: TRBJ1-2
v_gene: TRBV5-1
d_gene: TRBD1
CDR3aa: CASSLGQAIFYGYTF
CDR3nt: TGCGCCAGCAGCTTAGGACAGGCGATCTTCTATGGCTACACCTTC

abundance: NA
j_gene: TRBJ1-1
v_gene: TRBV10-3
d_gene: TRBD1
CDR3aa: CATSTGNGNTEAFF
CDR3nt: TGTGCCACTTCGACAGGGAATGGAAACACTGAAGCTTTCTTT

abundance: NA
j_gene: TRBJ1-5
v_gene: TRBV28
d_gene: NA
CDR3aa: CASNPGGQPQHF
CDR3nt: TGTGCCAGCAACCCCGGCGGACAGCCCCAGCATTTT

abundance: once
j_gene: TRBJ1-2
v_gene: TRBV30
d_gene: NA
CDR3aa: CAWTNWAGVRYGYTF
CDR3nt: TGTGCCTGGACAAACTGGGCGGGGGTTCGCTATGGCTACACCTTC

abundance: once
j_gene: TRBJ2-3
v_gene: TRBV9
d_gene: TRBD2
CDR3aa: CASSARVAGGTDTQYF
CDR3nt: TGTGCCAGCAGCGCCCGGGTAGCGGGAGGCACAGATACGCAGTATTTT

abundance: NA
j_gene: TRBJ2-3
v_gene: TRBV7-3
d_gene: TRBD2
CDR3aa: CASRWSGTNTDTQYF
CDR3nt: TGTGCCAGCAGATGGTCCGGGACTAACACAGATACGCAGTATTTT

abundance: NA
j_gene: TRBJ2-5
v_gene: TRBV12-5
d_gene: NA
CDR3aa: CASALQETQYF
CDR3nt: TGTGCTAGTGCCCTGCAAGAGACCCAGTACTTC

abundance: NA
j_gene: TRBJ2-5
v_gene: TRBV5-6
d_gene: TRBD1
CDR3aa: CASSRTGPGETQYF
CDR3nt: TGTGCCAGCAGCCGGACAGGGCCGGGGGAGACCCAGTACTTC

abundance: NA
j_gene: TRBJ2-1
v_gene: TRBV9
d_gene: NA
CDR3aa: CASSVRTGEEQFF
CDR3nt: TGTGCCAGCAGCGTAAGGACGGGGGAGGAGCAGTTCTTC

abundance: NA
j_gene: TRBJ1-6
v_gene: TRBV6-1
d_gene: NA
CDR3aa: CASSEKQDYNSPLHF
CDR3nt: TGTGCCAGCAGTGAAAAACAAGATTATAATTCACCCCTCCACTTT

abundance: NA
j_gene: TRBJ2-1
v_gene: TRBV7-3
d_gene: NA
CDR3aa: CASSLRRESEQFF
CDR3nt: TGTGCCAGCAGCTTAAGACGGGAGAGTGAGCAGTTCTTC

abundance: NA
j_gene: TRBJ2-3
v_gene: TRBV2
d_gene: TRBD2
CDR3aa: CANRIPGLAGGPIDTQYF
CDR3nt: TGTGCCAACCGAATACCGGGACTAGCGGGAGGGCCCATAGATACGCAGTATTTT

abundance: NA
j_gene: TRBJ2-3
v_gene: TRBV15
d_gene: NA
CDR3aa: CATSRDGRDTQYF
CDR3nt: TGTGCCACCAGCAGAGATGGCAGAGATACGCAGTATTTT

abundance: NA
j_gene: TRBJ1-6
v_gene: TRBV12-5
d_gene: NA
CDR3aa: CASGYGQSSYNSPLHF
CDR3nt: TGTGCTAGTGGTTATGGACAGAGCTCCTATAATTCACCCCTCCACTTT

abundance: NA
j_gene: TRBJ2-7
v_gene: TRBV7-2
d_gene: TRBD1
CDR3aa: CASSLAEQGSGDEQYF
CDR3nt: TGTGCCAGCAGCTTAGCCGAACAGGGGTCCGGGGACGAGCAGTACTTC

abundance: once
j_gene: TRBJ1-1
v_gene: TRBV4-3
d_gene: TRBD1
CDR3aa: CASSQETGAPEAFF
CDR3nt: TGCGCCAGCAGCCAAGAAACAGGGGCCCCTGAAGCTTTCTTT

abundance: few
j_gene: TRBJ1-1
v_gene: TRBV11-1
d_gene: TRBD1
CDR3aa: CASSSDREEAFF
CDR3nt: TGTGCCAGCAGCTCGGACAGGGAGGAAGCTTTCTTT

abundance: NA
j_gene: TRBJ1-2
v_gene: TRBV7-2
d_gene: TRBD1
CDR3aa: CASSLAVGQGAGYGYTF
CDR3nt: TGTGCCAGCAGCTTAGCGGTTGGACAGGGGGCTGGCTATGGCTACACCTTC

abundance: NA
j_gene: TRBJ1-6
v_gene: TRBV9
d_gene: NA
CDR3aa: CASSVVGTGGSPLHF
CDR3nt: TGTGCCAGCAGCGTAGTTGGGACCGGGGGTTCACCCCTCCACTTT